Sequencing of this T cell receptor beta chain was carried out in a study of blood T cells in healthy people across ages. A J-beta primer mix and a sample-barcoded 5' primer were used in a second PCR of roughly 6 to 11 cycles. Every molecule of cDNA carried a tag from a template-switch adaptor with 12 random nucleotides. TCRdb recomputed calls from the 5' RACE reads with MiXCR, one row per CDR3 protein. Among fewer than 800,000 distinct CDR3 sequences listed, 25% were seen once. This clonotype was seen a handful of times. The sample was also reused in another study, on T cells of mothers and their children. From that study: Sample barcodes and 2-4 random nucleotides came from the second PCR's M1S primer.

This TCR came from a boy aged 10-17 years in good health. The specimen was blood.

The CDR3 DNA is TGTGCCAGCACCCGGGACAGGGGCGAAAAACTGTTTTTT. Protein: CASTRDRGEKLFF. The V and J genes are TRBV6-5 and TRBJ1-4, with TRBD1 matching 10 bases. This CDR3 is built from 13 residues. CDR1 and CDR2 (germline): MNHEY, SVGAGI. V dropped 7 bases and J dropped 8; count of bases not matched to a gene: 4.